This passage covers 23 T cell receptor beta chains from one sample sequenced in a study of control samples from healthy donors and cancer patients. Profiling relied on immunoSEQ multiplex PCR, and the TCRdb table lists in-frame clones only, not all of them. The sample lists more than 95,000 clones, 85% to 90% occurring once. Sequences were obtained from PBMCs. Receptor source: a woman in her fifties or sixties with colorectal cancer.

This clone was picked up a small number of times. V usage is TRBV13 and J usage is TRBJ2-1, with 12 positions matching TRBD2. CDR3 size: 17 residues. V was pared by 7 bases and J by 0 bases, with 7 bases of the junction left unmatched. Germline CDR1 reads PRHDT; CDR2 reads FYEKMQ (reference sequence). CDR3 sequence reads: CASMWLAGGSSYNEQFF. As DNA, the CDR3 is TGTGCCAGCATGTGGCTAGCGGGAGGGAGCTCCTACAATGAGCAGTTCTTC.

This clone was detected a few times. The V and J genes are TRBV19 and TRBJ2-7; TRBD1 matches at 7 bases. V lost 1 base, J lost 6 bases, and 6 bases stayed unmatched. The CDR3 consists of 14 residues. The germline CDR1 and CDR2 sequences are LNHDA and SQIVND (reference sequence). In DNA form, the CDR3 reads TGTGCCAGTAGTATAGTTCAGGGGGAAGGCGAGCAGTACTTC. It is translated as CASSIVQGEGEQYF.

The V call is TRBV3-1 (or the pseudogene TRBV3-2), the J call TRBJ1-1; D gene ambiguous. Germline lookup yields CDR1 LGHDT and CDR2 YNNKEL (reference sequence). The germline V and J ends were trimmed by 1 base and 11 bases, with 14 bases remaining between them. The length of the CDR3 is 13 residues. The CDR3 DNA follows: TGTGCCAGCAGCCAAGGATTGCGGGAGGACGCTTTCTTT. Its protein product is CASSQGLREDAFF.

The chain couples TRBV19 to TRBJ2-5; D perhaps matches TRBD2 (6 bases). This CDR3 is 14 amino acids long. V lost 9 bases and J lost 2, with 16 bases in between. Germline values: CDR1 LNHDA, CDR2 SQIVND (reference sequence). This CDR3 reads CASNFGDFQETQYF. CDR3 bases: TGTGCCAGCAACTTCGGGGACTTTCAAGAGACCCAGTACTTC.

This clone was seen only once. This chain joins TRBV5-6 and TRBJ1-3, with D possibly TRBD1 on 5 matching bases. This CDR3 has 15 residues. The V end lost 0 bases, the J end lost 2 bases, and 9 bases lay between the germline ends. The germline V gene encodes CDR1 SGHDT and CDR2 YYEEEE. The CDR3 region is CASSLVSGPGNTIYF. DNA of the CDR3: TGTGCCAGCAGCTTGGTATCAGGGCCTGGAAACACCATATATTTT.

The rearrangement links TRBV10-3 to TRBJ2-7; a weak D match, TRBD1 (6 bases). The germline gives CDR1 ENHRY, CDR2 SYGVKD. The V end lost 6 bases, the J end lost 2 bases, and 23 bases lay between the germline ends. The CDR3 loop spans 17 amino acids. The CDR3 DNA is TGTGCCATCAGAAGACAGGCGACCCTCCTCTGGACCTACGAGCAGTACTTC. Protein product: CAIRRQATLLWTYEQYF.

V gene TRBV6-5 combines with J gene TRBJ1-3; unclear D gene. The ends were cut back, 5 bases at V and 0 bases at J, with 5 bases in the middle. The germline gives CDR1 MNHEY, CDR2 SVGAGI. The CDR3 runs 13 residues. This CDR3 is CASSRGSGNTIYF. CDR3 sequence (DNA): TGTGCCAGCAGTCGGGGCTCTGGAAACACCATATATTTT.

The CDR3 nucleotides read TGCGCCAGCAGCTTGGGAGGAGGGCGCGGGGAGCTGTTTTTT. Protein: CASSLGGGRGELFF. V and J are TRBV5-1 and TRBJ2-2, with D perhaps matching TRBD2 (6 bases). The germline V gene has CDR1 SGHRS and CDR2 YFSETQ. The V and J ends lost 0 bases and 7 bases respectively, with 10 bases between them. This CDR3 has 14 residues.

The chain combines TRBV27 with TRBJ2-5, with 7 bases matching TRBD2. The germline V gene has CDR1 MNHEY and CDR2 SMNVEV (reference sequence). The CDR3 runs 15 residues. After removal of 2 bases from V and 5 bases from J, the junction contained 8 bases not matched to a gene. CDR3 protein: CASSLNGRAVETQYF. Written as DNA, the CDR3 is TGTGCCAGCAGTTTAAATGGGAGGGCCGTGGAGACCCAGTACTTC.

The chain recombines TRBV5-1 with TRBJ1-3; D not resolved. Trimming pared 4 bases from V and 2 bases from J, leaving 16 bases between. Germline V gene sequence: CDR1 SGHRS, CDR2 YFSETQ. The CDR3 covers 16 residues. The CDR3 DNA sequence: TGCGCCAGCAGCGACCCTTTGGCTGATCCTGGAAACACCATATATTTT. The encoded protein is CASSDPLADPGNTIYF.

This chain joins TRBV5-8 and TRBJ1-4; D remains ambiguous. The CDR3 is made up of 14 amino acids. V was pared by 2 bases and J by 4 bases, with 9 bases between. CDR1 and CDR2 from the germline V gene are SGHTS and YDEGEE. CDR3 DNA: TGTGCCAGCAGCTTCGGGGTTGTTAATGAAAAACTGTTTTTT. Protein sequence: CASSFGVVNEKLFF.

The gene calls are TRBV3-1 (or the pseudogene TRBV3-2) and TRBJ2-2; D remains unclear. Trimming cost V 0 bases and J 0 bases, with 11 bases left between them. The CDR3 runs 17 residues. Germline assignment: CDR1 LGHDT and CDR2 YNNKEL (reference sequence). CDR3 in amino acids: CASSQDITLANTGELFF. The CDR3 DNA reads TGTGCCAGCAGCCAAGACATTACACTCGCGAACACCGGGGAGCTGTTTTTT.

The V gene is TRBV5-1, the J gene TRBJ2-1; D call uncertain. The CDR3 length is 14 residues. Germline V gene sequence: CDR1 SGHRS, CDR2 YFSETQ. V lost 0 bases, J lost 4 bases, and 8 bases lay in between. This chain's CDR3 is CASSLDGTYNEQFF. The CDR3, as DNA: TGCGCCAGCAGCTTGGATGGTACGTACAATGAGCAGTTCTTC.

This chain connects TRBV3-1 (or the pseudogene TRBV3-2) to TRBJ2-3; 9 bases match TRBD2. In germline, CDR1 is LGHDT, CDR2 YNNKEL (reference sequence). The CDR3 contains 16 residues. V shed 5 bases, J shed 6 bases, and the junction held 12 bases outside the gene matches. The CDR3 here is CASSDLIAGAGDTQYF. The CDR3 nucleotides read TGTGCCAGCAGCGATCTAATAGCGGGGGCGGGGGATACGCAGTATTTT.

V usage is TRBV18 and J usage is TRBJ2-5; 8 bases are shared with TRBD2. The CDR3 is 14 residues long. CDR1 and CDR2 (germline): KGHSH, LQKENI. V was clipped by 6 bases and J by 5 bases; unmatched bases: 8. CDR3 bases: TGTGCCAGCTCTCTGGACGGGAGGGTGGAGACCCAGTACTTC. Translated, it gives CASSLDGRVETQYF. Together with reference TRBV18 and TRBJ2-5, the CDR3 gives the full variable domain: NAGVMQNPRHLVRRRGQEARLRCSPMKGHSHVYWYRQLPEEGLKFMVYLQKENIIDESGMPKERFSAEFPKEGPSILRIQQVVRGDSAAYFCASSLDGRVETQYFGPGTRLLVL.

This chain joins TRBV6-1 and TRBJ2-1; D is unclear. The germline V gene encodes CDR1 MNHNS and CDR2 SASEGT. V was cut by 0 bases and J by 2 bases, with 11 bases left in between. CDR3 size: 16 residues. CDR3 DNA sequence: TGTGCCAGCAGTGAAGCGTTCGGGCTAGCCTACAATGAGCAGTTCTTC. It specifies CASSEAFGLAYNEQFF.

The gene calls are TRBV6-1 and TRBJ2-7; the match to TRBD2 covers 13 bases. Germline V gene sequence: CDR1 MNHNS, CDR2 SASEGT. CDR3 size: 19 residues. The V and J ends lost 2 bases and 5 bases, in that order; junction bases with no gene match: 15. The CDR3 reads CASSESATGLAGVVHEQYF. For the CDR3, the DNA is TGTGCCAGCAGTGAATCAGCTACCGGACTAGCGGGAGTGGTACACGAGCAGTACTTC.

The J gene is TRBJ2-7, the V gene TRBV5-5; 10 bases are shared with TRBD1. CDR3 length equals 15 residues. V lost 4 bases, J lost 10 bases, and 14 bases stayed unmatched. CDR1 SGHKS and CDR2 YYEKEE come from the germline V gene (reference sequence). The CDR3 DNA follows: TGTGCCAGCAGCCTCGTGAGGGACAGGGGTTCCTTTCAGTACTTC. It is translated as CASSLVRDRGSFQYF.

This clone appeared a few times. The chain employs TRBV5-6 and TRBJ1-2, with unresolved D. Germline V CDR1 and CDR2: SGHDT, YYEEEE. The ends were cut back, 5 bases at V and 8 bases at J, with 13 bases in the middle. The CDR3 consists of 12 residues. The CDR3 protein is CASSAGGRGYTF. CDR3 coding DNA: TGTGCCAGCAGTGCCGGAGGGCGGGGCTACACCTTC.

The chain recombines TRBV9 with TRBJ1-1, with D maybe TRBD1 (6 bases). The V gene's germline CDR1 is SGDLS and CDR2 YYNGEE. The CDR3 contains 15 residues. V gave up 4 bases and J gave up 0 bases, with 13 bases separating them. DNA for the CDR3: TGTGCCAGCAGCCCAGCAAGACAGGTGAACACTGAAGCTTTCTTT. Its translation: CASSPARQVNTEAFF.

V and J are TRBV19 and TRBJ1-5, with no clear D. Germline V lookup: CDR1 LNHDA, CDR2 SQIVND (reference sequence). The CDR3 sequence is 14 residues long. Trimming removed 4 bases from V and 1 base from J, with 8 bases in between. The CDR3 protein is CASSTDLSNQPQHF. The CDR3 coding sequence is TGTGCCAGTAGTACGGACCTAAGCAATCAGCCCCAGCATTTT. The full variable domain, rest sourced from reference TRBV19 and TRBJ1-5, is DGGITQSPKYLFRKEGQNVTLSCEQNLNHDAMYWYRQDPGQGLRLIYYSQIVNDFQKGDIAEGYSVSREKKESFPLTVTSAQKNPTAFYLCASSTDLSNQPQHFGDGTRLSIL.

The sample holds a few counts of this clone. The rearrangement uses TRBV6-5 and TRBJ2-7, with a possible D match to TRBD1 (5 bases). This CDR3 is 14 amino acids long. CDR1 is MNHEY and CDR2 is SVGAGI in the germline V gene. Between the trimmed V and J ends, which lost 6 bases and 0 bases, there was a span of 12 bases. CDR3 DNA sequence: TGTGCCAGCAGCCCCAGGGCCCTCTCCTACGAGCAGTACTTC. Its protein product is CASSPRALSYEQYF.

The chain recombines TRBV27 with TRBJ1-5; D unclear. CDR1 and CDR2 (germline): MNHEY, SMNVEV (reference sequence). The length of the CDR3 is 13 residues. Deletions cut 3 bases from V and 2 bases from J, with 5 bases between. The CDR3 coding sequence is TGTGCCAGCAGTTTGTGGGGCAATCAGCCCCAGCATTTT. Its protein is CASSLWGNQPQHF.